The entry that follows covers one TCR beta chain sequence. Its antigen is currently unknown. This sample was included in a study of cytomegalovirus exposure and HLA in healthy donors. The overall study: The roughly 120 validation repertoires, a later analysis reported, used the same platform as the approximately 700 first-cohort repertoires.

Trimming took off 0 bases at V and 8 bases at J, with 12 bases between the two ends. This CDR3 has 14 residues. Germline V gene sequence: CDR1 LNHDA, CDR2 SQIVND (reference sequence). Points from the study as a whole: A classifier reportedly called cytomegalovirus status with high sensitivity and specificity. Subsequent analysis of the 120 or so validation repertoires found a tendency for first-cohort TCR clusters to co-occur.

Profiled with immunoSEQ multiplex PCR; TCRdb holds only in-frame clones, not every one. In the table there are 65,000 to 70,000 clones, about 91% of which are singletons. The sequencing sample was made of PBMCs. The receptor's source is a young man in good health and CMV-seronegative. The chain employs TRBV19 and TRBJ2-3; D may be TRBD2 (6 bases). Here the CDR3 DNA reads TGTGCCAGTAGTATAGAGACTAGTCGGGGTACGCAGTATTTT. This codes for CASSIETSRGTQYF.